This paragraph reports one TCR beta chain. Its antigen remains unidentified. The CDR3 is 16 residues long. These data belong to a study of shared clonotypes between healthy human individuals. Study-wide context: Contributing individuals were a couple of females and three males aged 18 to 49. Points from the study as a whole: Richness estimates generally favored naive over memory subsets. Owing to a small donor count, the genetic and exposure-history diversity represented was limited.

Sorted subsets were amplified in replicate PCRs using approximately 200 ng DNA, around 30,000 T cell genomes. Produced via immunoSEQ multiplex PCR; TCRdb's table is partial and in-frame only. The sample lists hundreds of thousands of clones, 72% occurring once. The chain recombines TRBV21-1 with TRBJ1-2; TRBD1, the D gene given by the table, was not confirmed from the DNA. TRBV21-1 is a listed pseudogene. The source is a woman in her 30s in good health. The sequenced sample consisted of memory CD4+ T cells sorted from blood. Subset given: CD45RA-negative fraction. CDR3 sequence reads: CASSPSNRGEDYGYTF. The DNA of the CDR3 is TGTGCCAGCAGTCCTTCGAACAGGGGAGAAGACTATGGCTACACCTTC.